Below are 20 T cell receptor beta chains sequenced from a single sample in a study of OX40 agonist ivuxolimab in advanced cancers. The receptor library was made with the immunoSEQ multiplex PCR assay. The immuneACCESS repertoire file appears here via TCRdb, limited to in-frame rearrangements. These files lack a portion of the clones; in checked studies, under half of the deficit traces to unresolved V genes, and the cause of the others is not known. The sample profile shows 12,000 or so clones; around 74% of them were found once. The top ten clonotypes cover about 29% of the sample. This specimen was CD4+ or CD8+ T cells sorted from blood, taken in a trial of the OX40 agonist ivuxolimab. These receptors were obtained from an adult with an advanced solid tumor such as melanoma, head and neck, liver or kidney cancer.

This clone was found a few times. V gene TRBV4-1 combines with J gene TRBJ1-4; D remains ambiguous. The CDR3 totals 15 residues. In germline, CDR1 is MGHRA, CDR2 YSYEKL. V lost 6 bases and J 2 bases, leaving 13 bases between the germline ends. This chain's CDR3 is CASRVTTITNEKLFF. In nucleotides, the CDR3 is TGCGCCAGCAGGGTTACGACTATCACTAATGAAAAACTGTTTTTT.

The chain has TRBV5-8 and TRBJ2-7, with D maybe TRBD1 (6 bases). CDR1 and CDR2 (germline): SGHTS, YDEGEE. The CDR3 extends over 11 amino acids. V lost 5 bases, J lost 4 bases, and 7 bases lay in between. CDR3 sequence (DNA): TGTGCCAGCAGACAGGGTTACGAGCAGTACTTC. Amino acids: CASRQGYEQYF.

The chain is built from TRBV10-2 and TRBJ2-3, with 8 bases fitting TRBD2. CDR3 length: 15 residues. Germline V lookup: CDR1 WSHSY, CDR2 SAAADI. V lost 3 bases, J lost 2 bases, and 4 bases stayed unmatched. The CDR3, as DNA: TGCGCCAGCAGTGAAACTAGCGGTTACACAGATACGCAGTATTTT. It encodes CASSETSGYTDTQYF.

This chain connects TRBV18 to TRBJ2-7, with D possibly matching TRBD1 (5 bases). The germline V and J ends were trimmed by 8 bases and 2 bases, with 10 bases remaining between them. This CDR3 has 12 amino acids. Germline V CDR1 and CDR2: KGHSH, LQKENI. The CDR3 sequence: CASQGVTYEQYF. For the CDR3, the DNA is TGTGCCAGCCAAGGGGTTACCTACGAGCAGTACTTC.

This clone was seen only a few times. The V and J genes are TRBV27 and TRBJ2-1; possible D gene TRBD1, 6 bases. Germline loops: CDR1 MNHEY, CDR2 SMNVEV (reference sequence). Trimming cost V 8 bases and J 4 bases, with 15 bases left between them. The CDR3 extends over 14 amino acids. In nucleotides, the CDR3 is TGTGCCAGCCGGTCGGGACAAAAATACAATGAGCAGTTCTTC. Its protein is CASRSGQKYNEQFF.

The J gene is TRBJ1-1, the V gene TRBV19; 10 bases are shared with TRBD1. CDR1 is LNHDA and CDR2 is SQIVND in the germline V gene (reference sequence). The CDR3 runs 14 residues. The V and J ends lost 3 bases and 2 bases, in that order; junction bases with no gene match: 0. As DNA, the CDR3 is TGTGCCAGTAGTATGACAGGGGGCAACACTGAAGCTTTCTTT. It is translated as CASSMTGGNTEAFF.

The chain carries TRBV6-1 and TRBJ1-4, with 9 bases that match TRBD1. This CDR3 contains 17 residues. CDR1 MNHNS and CDR2 SASEGT come from the germline V gene. Unmatched junction bases numbered 8, after V lost 3 bases and J lost 3 bases. The CDR3 is CASSDTGGIRPNEKLFF. In DNA form, the CDR3 reads TGTGCCAGCAGTGATACAGGGGGCATAAGGCCTAATGAAAAACTGTTTTTT.

By share, this clone counts as medium-sized (0.01 to 0.1%). The genes are TRBV11-3 and TRBJ1-6, with 10 nucleotides matching TRBD1. This CDR3 is built from 15 residues. Trimming removed 3 bases from V and 10 bases from J; junction bases left unmatched: 6. The germline V gene encodes CDR1 SGHNT and CDR2 YENEEA. In DNA form, the CDR3 reads TGTGCCAGCAGCTTGGGACAGGGGTATAGGTCACCCCTCCACTTT. It is translated as CASSLGQGYRSPLHF.

The chain recombines TRBV4-1 with TRBJ2-1; 11 bases align to TRBD2. The germline V gene encodes CDR1 MGHRA and CDR2 YSYEKL. The CDR3 is made up of 16 amino acids. The junction had 6 bases not matched to a gene; V was cut back by 4 bases and J by 4 bases. This CDR3 is CASSRWTSGQYNEQFF. As DNA, the CDR3 is TGCGCCAGCAGCCGATGGACTAGCGGGCAATACAATGAGCAGTTCTTC.

This chain links TRBV7-8 with TRBJ2-1; the match to TRBD2 covers 8 bases. Germline values: CDR1 SGHVS, CDR2 FQNEAQ. The J segment lost 4 bases and the V segment lost 5 bases, leaving 22 bases of the junction unmatched. The CDR3 has 20 residues. DNA for the CDR3: TGTGCCAGCAGCCCCCCCTCAGGGTTAGCGGGAAGCCTATATTACAATGAGCAGTTCTTC. As protein: CASSPPSGLAGSLYYNEQFF. Full variable domain (remainder filled in from reference TRBV7-8 and TRBJ2-1): GAGVSQSPRYKVAKRGQDVALRCDPISGHVSLFWYQQALGQGPEFLTYFQNEAQLDKSGLPSDRFFAERPEGSVSTLKIQRTQQEDSAVYLCASSPPSGLAGSLYYNEQFFGPGTRLTVL.

The chain employs TRBV25-1 and TRBJ2-1, with D uncertain. There are 12 residues in the CDR3. The V and J ends lost 4 bases and 6 bases respectively, with 7 bases between them. Germline V lookup: CDR1 MGHDK, CDR2 SYGVNS. The CDR3 spells CASSVRVNEQFF. CDR3 nucleotides: TGTGCCAGCAGTGTCCGCGTCAATGAGCAGTTCTTC.

By sample fraction, this clone is medium-sized. The chain combines TRBV5-1 with TRBJ1-2, with 9 bases fitting TRBD1. This CDR3 is 17 amino acids long. The V gene end was trimmed by 4 bases and the J gene end by 3 bases; junction bases not matched to a gene: 13. Germline CDR1 and CDR2: SGHRS and YFSETQ. This CDR3 is CASSTRQGEIQDYGYTF. Here the CDR3 DNA reads TGCGCCAGCAGCACCAGACAGGGGGAAATCCAGGACTATGGCTACACCTTC.

V is TRBV11-3 and J is TRBJ2-7; a possible D gene is TRBD1 (5 bases). The CDR3 sequence is 14 residues long. The germline V and J ends were trimmed by 2 bases and 3 bases, with 11 bases remaining between them. CDR1 and CDR2 from the germline V gene are SGHNT and YENEEA. The CDR3 nucleotides are TGTGCCAGCAGCTTAAGGGGCAGGGACTACGAGCAGTACGTC. Residues: CASSLRGRDYEQYV.

The gene calls are TRBV6-9 and TRBJ2-3; D is undetermined. The V end lost 4 bases, the J end lost 0 bases, and 2 bases lay between the germline ends. The germline V gene has CDR1 MNHGY and CDR2 SVAAGI. There are 12 residues in the CDR3. The CDR3 bases are TGTGCCAGCAGTTCTAGCACAGATACGCAGTATTTT. Encoded protein: CASSSSTDTQYF.

The chain has TRBV7-8 and TRBJ2-5; 8 bases map to TRBD2. Germline lookup yields CDR1 SGHVS and CDR2 FQNEAQ. The CDR3 covers 14 residues. V trimming: 4 bases; J trimming: 1 base; junction bases outside the gene matches: 2. CDR3 in amino acids: CASSSLAVQETQYF. CDR3 coding DNA: TGTGCCAGCAGCTCACTAGCGGTCCAAGAGACCCAGTACTTC.

V gene TRBV19 combines with J gene TRBJ1-1; 7 nucleotides line up with TRBD1. This CDR3 is built from 13 residues. After removal of 6 bases from V and 11 bases from J, the junction contained 12 bases not matched to a gene. From germline, CDR1 is LNHDA and CDR2 SQIVND (reference sequence). CDR3 sequence reads: CASRKDRPKGAFF. CDR3 nucleotide sequence: TGTGCCAGTAGAAAGGACAGGCCTAAGGGGGCTTTCTTT.

The rearrangement joins TRBV21-1 to TRBJ1-5. TRBV21-1 is labeled a pseudogene. The CDR3 contains 10 residues. In DNA form, the CDR3 reads TGTGCCAGCAGGGACGCCGGCCAGCATTTT. Residues: CASRDAGQHF.

A note on this clone: Different DNA sequences within this sample yield the same CDR3. The rearrangement uses TRBV9 and TRBJ2-5, with 13 positions matching TRBD2. This CDR3 region has 15 residues. The germline CDR1 and CDR2 sequences are SGDLS and YYNGEE. V lost 0 bases and J lost 8; bases outside the gene matches: 4. This CDR3 is CASSVEGLAGETQYF. CDR3 nucleotide sequence: TGTGCCAGCAGCGTAGAAGGACTAGCGGGAGAAACCCAGTACTTC.

This chain joins TRBV27 and TRBJ2-1; D perhaps matches TRBD2 (6 bases). Germline values: CDR1 MNHEY, CDR2 SMNVEV (reference sequence). V shed 8 bases and J shed 4 bases, with 9 bases lying between them. The CDR3 runs to 12 residues. The DNA of the CDR3 is TGTGCCAGCTGGGACTTATACAATGAGCAGTTCTTC. Its protein is CASWDLYNEQFF.

This chain's CDR3 is CASSPLGGAPSSYNEQFF. DNA for the CDR3: TGTGCCAGCTCACCTCTTGGGGGGGCCCCGAGCTCCTACAATGAGCAGTTCTTC. The V call is TRBV18, the J call TRBJ2-1; D perhaps matches TRBD2 (7 bases). The CDR3 consists of 18 residues. The germline V gene encodes CDR1 KGHSH and CDR2 LQKENI. V lost 3 bases, J lost 0 bases, and 18 bases lay in between.